This T cell receptor (beta chain) was recovered during a study of T-cell memory formation after mild COVID-19. The study, taken as a whole, reports: Some clones that responded turned up in pre-infection memory, which suggests that cross-reactive memory joined in.

A note on this clonotype: Its target is unknown.

From 5'RACE with constant-segment primers came TCR alpha and TCR beta cDNA libraries that carried sample barcodes and UMIs. One entry per CDR3 protein, called by TCRdb with MiXCR from the 5' RACE reads. Of more than 100,000 distinct CDR3 sequences in the sample, about 6.5% are singletons; the top ten hold 2% to 2.5%. This CDR3 spans 15 amino acids. Germline V gene sequence: CDR1 SGHNT, CDR2 YYREEE (reference sequence). V gave up 4 bases and J gave up 6 bases, with 17 bases separating them. The source material was PBMCs or a T cell subset sorted from them (not recorded which). This sequence originates from an adult woman who had mild COVID-19 (a few samples of this study predate the infection). Cell type and time point are not known. The genes are TRBV5-4 and TRBJ2-1; D is possibly TRBD1 or TRBD2 (5 bases each). CDR3 protein: CASSPPGPGFNEQFF. CDR3 coding DNA: TGTGCCAGCAGCCCCCCGGGACCCGGCTTCAATGAGCAGTTCTTC.